This entry lists 14 T cell receptor beta chains sequenced from one sample in a study of Tregs in tolerant kidney transplant recipients. Repertoires were generated with immunoSEQ multiplex PCR, while TCRdb's copy carries only in-frame clones and drops some. Of under 300,000 clones in the sample, 65% to 85% were seen once. Sequenced input: CD4+ T cells from blood. These receptors came from a human donor in good health.

This chain links TRBV27 with TRBJ2-7; 9 nucleotides line up with TRBD2. The ends lost 6 bases at V and 0 bases at J; junction bases unmatched: 9. The CDR3 covers 16 residues. Germline lookup yields CDR1 MNHEY and CDR2 SMNVEV (reference sequence). The CDR3: CASSLERGRVSYEQYF. In DNA form, the CDR3 reads TGTGCCAGCAGCTTGGAACGCGGGAGGGTCTCCTACGAGCAGTACTTC.

This clone was seen more than once but under ten times. The chain has TRBV2 and TRBJ2-3; D is uncertain. The V and J ends lost 8 bases and 2 bases respectively, with 17 bases between them. Per germline, CDR1 SNHLY and CDR2 FYNNEI. This CDR3 has 15 residues. The CDR3, as DNA: TGTGCCAGCGGAGTAAGCAAAACCTTCACAGATACGCAGTATTTT. It is translated as CASGVSKTFTDTQYF.

CDR3 residues: CASSPSGRGDEQFF. DNA of the CDR3: TGTGCCAGCAGTCCTAGCGGGAGGGGAGATGAGCAGTTCTTC. The chain employs TRBV6-5 and TRBJ2-1; 12 positions agree with TRBD2. This CDR3 is built from 14 residues. J lost 8 bases, V lost 5 bases, and 4 bases had no gene match. Germline-derived CDR1 and CDR2 are MNHEY and SVGAGI.

The rearrangement links TRBV5-1 to TRBJ2-1; 9 nucleotides align to TRBD2. The CDR3 length is 16 residues. The ends lost 0 bases at V and 3 bases at J; junction bases unmatched: 4. The germline CDR1 and CDR2 sequences are SGHRS and YFSETQ. CDR3 in amino acids: CASSLVGTSCYNEQFF. CDR3 bases: TGCGCCAGCAGCTTGGTCGGGACTAGCTGCTACAATGAGCAGTTCTTC.

The chain employs TRBV5-6 and TRBJ1-3; D unclear. Judging by the DNA end, TRBJ2-2 fits better; the J call may be wrong. The germline V gene has CDR1 SGHDT and CDR2 YYEEEE. The CDR3 runs to 14 residues. The CDR3 protein is CASSLVWNTGELFF. The DNA for the CDR3 is TGTGCCAGCAGCTTGGTATGGAACACCGGGGAGCTGTTTTTT.

The V and J genes are TRBV5-1 and TRBJ1-2; D is ambiguous. V was shortened by 2 bases and J by 4 bases, with 9 bases between the two germline ends. Per the germline V gene, CDR1 is SGHRS and CDR2 is YFSETQ. The CDR3 loop spans 13 amino acids. CDR3 in DNA: TGCGCCAGCAGCTTCCAGGCCGCCTATGGCTACACCTTC. The encoded protein is CASSFQAAYGYTF. Based on the CDR3 plus reference TRBV5-1 and TRBJ1-2, the full variable domain is KAGVTQTPRYLIKTRGQQVTLSCSPISGHRSVSWYQQTPGQGLQFLFEYFSETQRNKGNFPGRFSGRQFSNSRSEMNVSTLELGDSALYLCASSFQAAYGYTFGSGTRLTVV.

This clone has only a few counts. The V call is TRBV25-1, the J call TRBJ1-3; maybe TRBD1 (5 bases). The CDR3 is made up of 18 amino acids. V shed 1 base and J shed 0 bases, with 16 bases lying between them. Looked up from germline, CDR1 is MGHDK and CDR2 is SYGVNS. The CDR3 nucleotides are TGTGCCAGCAGTGAATTGCGGGGACGGGGAAACTCTGGAAACACCATATATTTT. This translates into CASSELRGRGNSGNTIYF.

V is TRBV5-8 and J is TRBJ2-3, with 7 bases identical to TRBD1. This CDR3 is 17 amino acids long. The V and J ends lost 0 bases and 3 bases, in that order; junction bases with no gene match: 10. Per germline, CDR1 SGHTS and CDR2 YDEGEE. DNA of the CDR3: TGTGCCAGCAGCTTGGGTCGGGACAGAGGAGATACAGATACGCAGTATTTT. Residues: CASSLGRDRGDTDTQYF.

The V and J genes are TRBV25-1 and TRBJ2-5, with a possible D match to TRBD1 (5 bases). V was trimmed by 4 bases and J by 5 bases, leaving 14 bases between them. The CDR3 loop spans 14 amino acids. CDR1 and CDR2 (germline): MGHDK, SYGVNS. The CDR3 loop is CASSGQRLRETQYF. CDR3 coding DNA: TGTGCCAGCAGTGGACAGAGACTCAGGGAGACCCAGTACTTC.

The CDR3 is CARRTGEGFYTF. The DNA for the CDR3 is TGCGCCAGGAGGACCGGGGAGGGTTTCTACACCTTC. The V gene is TRBV10-2, the J gene TRBJ1-2; D gene ambiguous. The CDR3 has 12 residues. CDR1 is WSHSY and CDR2 is SAAADI in the germline V gene. V was clipped by 9 bases and J by 10 bases, with 18 bases between them.

The V gene is TRBV11-3, the J gene TRBJ2-2, with TRBD1 as a possible D gene (6 bases). This CDR3 is 14 amino acids long. V lost 5 bases to trimming and J lost 6 bases, with 13 bases between them. Germline loops: CDR1 SGHNT, CDR2 YENEEA. This chain's CDR3 is CASSADQGSGELFF. In nucleotides, the CDR3 is TGTGCCAGCAGCGCCGATCAGGGGTCCGGGGAGCTGTTTTTT.

The V and J genes are TRBV5-6 and TRBJ2-1; D is unresolved. V was cut by 1 base and J by 0 bases, with 8 bases left in between. The CDR3 length is 15 residues. Germline V gene sequence: CDR1 SGHDT, CDR2 YYEEEE. CDR3 sequence reads: CASSLPRSSYNEQFF. DNA for the CDR3: TGTGCCAGCAGCTTGCCAAGGAGCTCCTACAATGAGCAGTTCTTC.

The chain's CDR3 is CASSVWTGRQETQYF. Here the CDR3 DNA reads TGCGCCAGCAGCGTTTGGACAGGGCGCCAAGAGACCCAGTACTTC. This chain uses TRBV5-1 with TRBJ2-5; 8 positions match TRBD1. This CDR3 is 15 amino acids long. Germline CDR1 and CDR2: SGHRS and YFSETQ. The V and J ends lost 4 bases and 1 base, in that order; junction bases with no gene match: 6.

In its sample, this clone was seen a few times. V usage is TRBV10-1 and J usage is TRBJ1-1, with D uncertain. Germline V gene lookup returns CDR1 WNHNN and CDR2 SYGVQD (reference sequence). The CDR3 consists of 12 residues. With 2 bases removed from V and 8 bases from J, the gap between germline ends came to 9 bases. CDR3 DNA: TGCGCCAGCAGTGAGGCGGGTTACGAAGCTTTCTTT. Its protein product is CASSEAGYEAFF.